The rows below give T cell receptor beta chains drawn from one sample of a study of blood T cell repertoires in COVID-19. Method: immunoSEQ multiplex PCR; TCRdb's copy keeps in-frame clones and lacks some. The sample holds a few hundred thousand clones, about 87% seen once. The sequenced sample consisted of peripheral blood. Receptor source: a woman aged 55 to 70 with COVID-19, enrolled during active disease. The CDR3 runs from the conserved cysteine through the conserved F or W. D genes are given only for firm matches. Clone size is shown for a subset of rows, as once, few, many or a class of expanded clone.

j_call v_call clone_size d_call cdr3_aa cdr3_nt
TRBJ2-2 TRBV18 - TRBD2 CASSVLAGVEELFF TGTGCCAGCTCAGTCCTAGCGGGAGTCGAGGAGCTGTTTTTT
TRBJ1-5 TRBV28 once TRBD1 CASGRTGASNQPQHF TGTGCCAGCGGTAGGACAGGGGCCAGCAATCAGCCCCAGCATTTT
TRBJ2-1 TRBV6-2/TRBV6-3 - - CASSYVATRAEQFF TGTGCCAGCAGTTACGTCGCAACCCGAGCCGAGCAGTTCTTC
TRBJ2-1 TRBV5-1 - - CASSLGSSMNEQFF TGCGCCAGCAGCTTGGGTTCATCCATGAATGAGCAGTTCTTC
TRBJ2-7 TRBV5-1 - TRBD1 CASSLDGTGATYEQYF TGCGCCAGCAGCTTGGACGGGACAGGGGCCACCTACGAGCAGTACTTC
TRBJ1-3 TRBV7-2 - - CASSLPHTGNIGNTIYF TGTGCCAGCAGCTTACCACACACAGGGAATATTGGAAACACCATATATTTT
TRBJ1-1 TRBV7-2 many TRBD1 CASSLWDRGATEAFF TGTGCCAGCAGCCTATGGGACAGGGGGGCCACTGAAGCTTTCTTT
TRBJ1-2 TRBV19 - - CASRGLSNYGYTF TGTGCCAGTCGAGGCCTATCCAACTATGGCTACACCTTC
TRBJ1-2 TRBV7-3 - TRBD1 CASSPSAGGYGYTF TGTGCCAGCAGCCCAAGCGCAGGGGGCTATGGCTACACCTTC
TRBJ1-1 TRBV6-2/TRBV6-3 - - CASSYLGGMNTEAFF TGTGCCAGCAGTTACTTGGGGGGAATGAACACTGAAGCTTTCTTT
TRBJ1-2 TRBV28 once TRBD1 CASSSLWGDRANYGYTF TGTGCCAGCAGTTCCCTCTGGGGGGACAGGGCAAACTATGGCTACACCTTC
TRBJ2-2 TRBV9 - - CASSVVGRDTGELFF TGTGCCAGCAGCGTAGTTGGCAGGGACACCGGGGAGCTGTTTTTT
TRBJ1-5 TRBV15 - - CATSASYSNQPQHF TGTGCCACCAGCGCCAGTTATAGCAATCAGCCCCAGCATTTT
TRBJ1-1 TRBV7-9 - TRBD1 CASSLVVQGATEAFF TGTGCCAGCAGCTTAGTCGTCCAGGGGGCGACTGAAGCTTTCTTT
TRBJ1-2 TRBV19 - - CASKIRGEYYGYTF TGTGCCAGTAAAATCCGGGGGGAATACTATGGCTACACCTTC
TRBJ2-1 TRBV9 - - CASSVVAATYNEQFF TGTGCCAGCAGCGTAGTTGCGGCTACTTACAATGAGCAGTTCTTC
TRBJ2-7 TRBV5-4 few TRBD1 CASSVGLGQGGYEQYF TGTGCCAGCAGCGTTGGCTTGGGACAGGGAGGCTACGAGCAGTACTTC
TRBJ2-7 TRBV4-2 once - CASSQDQGREQYF TGTGCCAGCAGCCAGGATCAGGGAAGGGAGCAGTACTTC
TRBJ2-7 TRBV3-1/TRBV3-2 - - CASSQFLRASSGEQYF TGTGCCAGCAGCCAATTCTTACGGGCTAGCTCGGGCGAGCAGTACTTC
TRBJ2-1 TRBV5-1 - TRBD1 CASSLATGAGNEQFF TGCGCCAGCAGCTTGGCGACAGGGGCGGGCAATGAGCAGTTCTTC
TRBJ2-7 TRBV11-3 - TRBD2 CASSPGLAGESEQYF TGTGCCAGCAGTCCGGGACTAGCGGGAGAAAGCGAGCAGTACTTC
TRBJ2-3 TRBV5-6 - TRBD1 CASSRRPGTVKYF TGTGCCAGCAGTCGTCGTCCCGGGACAGTCAAGTATTTT
TRBJ2-1 TRBV4-2 - TRBD1 CASTFRDRGDYEQFF TGTGCCAGCACCTTCCGGGACAGGGGAGATTATGAGCAGTTCTTC
TRBJ2-2 TRBV19 - TRBD2 CATKREGFTGELFF TGTGCCACAAAGCGGGAGGGCTTCACCGGGGAGCTGTTTTTT
TRBJ2-3 TRBV3-1/TRBV3-2 - TRBD2 CASSQFLGLAKDTQYF TGTGCCAGCAGCCAATTTTTAGGACTAGCGAAAGATACGCAGTATTTT
TRBJ2-7 TRBV28 - - CASTNSHYEQYF TGTGCCAGCACCAATTCCCACTACGAGCAGTACTTC
TRBJ1-5 TRBV7-9 - TRBD1 CASSFIAGQGEQPQHF TGTGCCAGCAGCTTTATCGCGGGACAGGGAGAGCAGCCCCAGCATTTT
TRBJ1-2 TRBV19 - TRBD1 CASRSTSGQEISMATRSNLYGYTF TGTGCCAGTAGGTCTACCTCGGGACAGGAGATCTCTATGGCTACCCGCTCTAATCTCTATGGCTACACCTTC
TRBJ1-1 TRBV7-2 - TRBD1 CASSSQGAWWTEAFF TGTGCCAGCAGCTCCCAGGGGGCGTGGTGGACTGAAGCTTTCTTT
TRBJ2-5 TRBV28 - - CASSSLRETQYF TGTGCCAGCAGTTCCTTGAGAGAGACCCAGTACTTC
TRBJ2-5 TRBV7-3 - TRBD2 CASSPQAGTSGHPQYF TGTGCCAGCAGCCCGCAGGCCGGGACTAGTGGGCATCCCCAGTACTTC
TRBJ2-7 TRBV6-5 - TRBD1 CASSSGGQGLSEQYF TGTGCCAGCAGTTCGGGGGGACAGGGTCTCTCCGAGCAGTACTTC
TRBJ2-5 TRBV7-3 - TRBD1 CASSRGDSRGETQYF TGTGCCAGCAGTCGTGGGGACAGCCGCGGGGAGACCCAGTACTTC
TRBJ1-1 TRBV19 - - CASSITGEGTEAFF TGTGCCAGTAGTATTACGGGGGAAGGCACTGAAGCTTTCTTT
TRBJ2-1 TRBV6-1 - TRBD2 CASSEAGAGVNNEQFF TGTGCCAGCAGTGAAGCCGGCGCGGGAGTTAACAATGAGCAGTTCTTC
TRBJ2-5 TRBV5-5 - TRBD1 CASSKQGPLGETQYF TGTGCCAGCAGCAAACAGGGGCCCCTAGGGGAGACCCAGTACTTC
TRBJ2-6 TRBV21-1 - - CASSKARAGDSGANVLTF TGTGCCAGCAGCAAAGCGAGAGCGGGAGACTCTGGGGCCAACGTCCTGACTTTC
TRBJ2-1 TRBV5-4 - - CASSLLGGSYNEQFF TGTGCCAGCAGCTTGTTGGGGGGTTCCTACAATGAGCAGTTCTTC
TRBJ2-5 TRBV6-2/TRBV6-3 - - CASSYGGTGETQYF TGTGCCAGCAGTTACGGCGGGACTGGGGAGACCCAGTACTTC
TRBJ2-5 TRBV5-4 few - CASSSILDNQETQYF TGTGCCAGCAGTAGCATACTAGACAACCAAGAGACCCAGTACTTC
TRBJ2-1 TRBV28 - - CASRSGSPYNEQFF TGTGCCAGCAGGAGCGGGTCTCCTTACAATGAGCAGTTCTTC
TRBJ1-2 TRBV7-6 - - CASSLVRGANYGYTF TGTGCCAGCAGCTTAGTTCGGGGGGCCAACTATGGCTACACCTTC
TRBJ1-1 TRBV20-1 - - CSATWTSEAFF TGCAGTGCCACGTGGACTTCGGAGGCTTTCTTT
TRBJ1-4 TRBV11-2 once TRBD1 CASSRAGGAEKLFF TGTGCCAGCAGCCGCGCAGGGGGCGCGGAAAAACTGTTTTTT
TRBJ2-7 TRBV10-2 - TRBD1 CASRRQGSYEQYF TGCGCCAGCAGGCGACAGGGCTCCTACGAGCAGTACTTC
TRBJ2-7 TRBV10-3 - - CAISGVGRRYEQYF TGTGCCATCAGTGGGGTGGGCAGACGCTACGAGCAGTACTTC
TRBJ2-1 TRBV7-6 - TRBD2 CASSHVGGVYNEQFF TGTGCCAGCAGCCACGTGGGAGGGGTATACAATGAGCAGTTCTTC
TRBJ1-1 TRBV7-9 - - CASSLGLARGAEAFF TGTGCCAGCAGCTTAGGGTTGGCGCGGGGTGCTGAAGCTTTCTTT
TRBJ2-7 TRBV28 - TRBD1 CASTRDRLNYEQYF TGTGCCAGCACCCGGGACAGGCTGAACTACGAGCAGTACTTC
TRBJ1-1 TRBV5-1 - - CASSRLTIRAEAFF TGCGCCAGCAGCCGTTTAACCATTAGAGCTGAAGCTTTCTTT
TRBJ1-2 TRBV5-1 - - CASSQDGGDGYTF TGCGCCAGCAGCCAGGACGGGGGAGATGGCTACACCTTC
TRBJ1-1 TRBV28 - TRBD1 CASSLRTGATRGKAFF TGTGCCAGCAGTTTACGGACAGGGGCTACGAGAGGGAAAGCTTTCTTT
TRBJ2-1 TRBV6-5 - TRBD2 CASSSGLAGGNEQFF TGTGCCAGCAGTTCTGGACTAGCGGGAGGTAATGAGCAGTTCTTC
TRBJ2-2 TRBV10-2 - TRBD2 CASYTGTSGRLNTGELFF TGCGCCAGCTATACCGGGACTAGCGGCAGATTGAACACCGGGGAGCTGTTTTTT
TRBJ1-1 TRBV23-1 - TRBD1 CASSQSGETGEIFGSEAFF TGCGCCAGCAGTCAATCTGGAGAGACAGGGGAAATTTTTGGTTCTGAAGCTTTCTTT
TRBJ2-1 TRBV29-1 - TRBD2 CSVEKAGIYNEQFF TGCAGCGTTGAAAAAGCGGGAATCTACAATGAGCAGTTCTTC
TRBJ1-5 TRBV6-2/TRBV6-3 - TRBD1 CASSWTGVRSQHF TGTGCCAGCAGTTGGACAGGGGTCAGGTCCCAGCATTTT
TRBJ1-2 TRBV7-9 - - CASSRSDGYTF TGTGCCAGCAGCCGCAGCGATGGCTACACCTTC